This entry lists 30 T cell receptor beta chains sequenced from one sample in a study of T cell responses to AZD1222 COVID-19 vaccine. Generated by immunoSEQ multiplex PCR, the TCRdb table keeps only in-frame clones and is missing some. Of tens of thousands of clones detected, roughly 90% appear once; the ten largest clones hold less than 20%. Sequences were derived from peripheral blood, sampled on day 0 of AZD1222 vaccination. All receptors come from an adult in good health.

The gene calls are TRBV29-1 and TRBJ1-2; possibly TRBD1 for D (5 bases). Germline V lookup: CDR1 SQVTM, CDR2 ANQGSEA. Between the trimmed V and J ends, which lost 8 bases and 5 bases, there was a span of 18 bases. The CDR3 is made up of 13 amino acids. The CDR3 DNA is TGCAGCCCCGGGACCGGGACGAGGTATGGCTACACCTTC. Residues: CSPGTGTRYGYTF. The variable domain in full, with the rest retrieved from reference TRBV29-1 and TRBJ1-2, is SAVISQKPSRDICQRGTSLTIQCQVDSQVTMMFWYRQQPGQSLTLIATANQGSEATYESGFVIDKFPISRPNLTFSTLTVSNMSPEDSSIYLCSPGTGTRYGYTFGSGTRLTVV.

The V call is TRBV3-1 (or the pseudogene TRBV3-2), the J call TRBJ2-7; the D gene is possibly TRBD2 (6 bases). The CDR3 runs 14 residues. Per the germline V gene, CDR1 is LGHDT and CDR2 is YNNKEL (reference sequence). V was cut by 1 base and J by 7 bases, with 14 bases left in between. The CDR3 nucleotides are TGTGCCAGCAGCCAAGGGTCGGGAGTGGGGGAGCAGTACTTC. Translated, it gives CASSQGSGVGEQYF.

This chain joins TRBV3-1 (or the pseudogene TRBV3-2) and TRBJ2-3; TRBD2 agrees at 13 bases. The junction had 6 bases not matched to a gene; V was cut back by 4 bases and J by 8 bases. CDR1 is LGHDT and CDR2 is YNNKEL in the germline V gene (reference sequence). There are 15 residues in the CDR3. In DNA form, the CDR3 reads TGTGCCAGCAGCCCCAGGACTAGCGGGAGACGTACGCAGTATTTT. It translates to CASSPRTSGRRTQYF.

This clone was counted between two and nine times. The rearrangement joins TRBV7-2 to TRBJ1-1, with D perhaps matching TRBD1 (5 bases). Trimming removed 2 bases at V and 5 bases at J, with 12 bases between. The CDR3 spans 14 residues. Germline CDR1 SGHTA, CDR2 FQGNSA. The CDR3: CASSLYSGGTEAFF. The CDR3 DNA reads TGTGCCAGCAGCTTATATTCGGGGGGTACTGAAGCTTTCTTT.

The chain has TRBV19 and TRBJ1-5; a weak D match, TRBD1 (6 bases). Germline V lookup: CDR1 LNHDA, CDR2 SQIVND (reference sequence). This CDR3 is built from 17 residues. V was trimmed by 3 bases and J by 0 bases, leaving 15 bases between them. The CDR3 region has the DNA TGTGCCAGTAGTATTTGGACAGAGCGGGATAGCAATCAGCCCCAGCATTTT. It yields the protein CASSIWTERDSNQPQHF.

This chain joins TRBV5-4 and TRBJ1-6; 7 positions match TRBD1. After removal of 4 bases from V and 9 bases from J, the junction contained 7 bases not matched to a gene. The CDR3 has 14 residues. Germline V gene sequence: CDR1 SGHNT, CDR2 YYREEE (reference sequence). The CDR3 nucleotides are TGTGCCAGCAGCACGACAGGGTCAGGTTCACCCCTCCACTTT. This encodes CASSTTGSGSPLHF.

The chain couples TRBV24-1 to TRBJ1-1, with D unresolved. Trimming left V 4 bases short and J 6 bases short, with 29 bases between. Germline V gives CDR1 KGHDR, CDR2 SFDVKD. CDR3 size: 19 residues. As DNA, the CDR3 is TGTGCCACCAGTGACCCGTTTAGGTCCCACGGCCATTGCCCCCCTGAAGCTTTCTTT. Protein product: CATSDPFRSHGHCPPEAFF.

V and J are TRBV7-8 and TRBJ2-7; D gene ambiguous. Germline CDR1 is SGHVS and CDR2 is FQNEAQ. The CDR3 is 14 amino acids. Trimming cost V 1 base and J 3 bases, with 10 bases left between them. The CDR3, as DNA: TGTGCCAGCAGCTTAGGACTTCTACTCTACGAGCAGTACTTC. As protein: CASSLGLLLYEQYF.

J is TRBJ1-5 and V is TRBV6-5; D uncertain. The CDR3 runs to 13 residues. With 2 bases removed from V and 4 bases from J, the gap between germline ends came to 6 bases. Germline V gene lookup returns CDR1 MNHEY and CDR2 SVGAGI. The CDR3 here is CASSYDGNQPQHF. CDR3 in DNA: TGTGCCAGCAGTTACGATGGGAATCAGCCCCAGCATTTT.

This chain joins TRBV6-5 and TRBJ2-1, with D possibly being TRBD1 (5 bases). The CDR3 contains 16 residues. Germline values: CDR1 MNHEY, CDR2 SVGAGI. Trimming pared 2 bases from V and 4 bases from J, leaving 15 bases between. The CDR3 reads CASSYERTLTYNEQFF. The CDR3 DNA reads as TGTGCCAGCAGTTACGAACGGACATTGACGTACAATGAGCAGTTCTTC.

This chain connects TRBV7-9 to TRBJ1-3; 7 nucleotides align to TRBD1. J lost 2 bases, V lost 6 bases, and 4 bases had no gene match. CDR3 size: 14 residues. Germline CDR1 is SEHNR and CDR2 is FQNEAQ (reference sequence). The CDR3 region is CASRPGTAGNTIYF. Here the CDR3 DNA reads TGTGCCAGCAGGCCCGGGACAGCTGGAAACACCATATATTTT.

This clone was seen only a few times. The gene calls are TRBV7-9 and TRBJ2-5; D may be TRBD1 (6 bases). Trimming shortened V by 4 bases and J by 0 bases, and 9 bases separated the two germline ends. The CDR3 runs 14 residues. Germline V lookup: CDR1 SEHNR, CDR2 FQNEAQ (reference sequence). The CDR3 coding sequence is TGTGCCAGCAGCTCCCAGGGGTACCAAGAGACCCAGTACTTC. Translated, it gives CASSSQGYQETQYF.

The chain is built from TRBV4-1 and TRBJ1-1; possibly TRBD1 for D (6 bases). Germline-derived CDR1 and CDR2 are MGHRA and YSYEKL. The CDR3 sequence is 12 residues long. The V end lost 4 bases, the J end lost 7 bases, and 10 bases lay between the germline ends. The CDR3, as DNA: TGCGCCAGCAGCCGATTAGGGGGTGAAGCTTTCTTT. Translating gives CASSRLGGEAFF.

V gene TRBV6-2 or TRBV6-3 combines with J gene TRBJ2-6; D is undetermined. Deletions cut 0 bases from V and 4 bases from J, with 10 bases between. The CDR3 length is 16 residues. Germline CDR1 is MNHEY and CDR2 is SVGEGT. CDR3 amino acids: CASSYSHPSGANVLTF. CDR3 DNA: TGTGCCAGCAGTTACTCGCACCCCTCGGGGGCCAACGTCCTGACTTTC.

The chain couples TRBV25-1 to TRBJ2-1; 13 bases fit TRBD2. This CDR3 is 15 amino acids long. CDR1 is MGHDK, CDR2 SYGVNS, per germline. V dropped 5 bases and J dropped 8; count of bases not matched to a gene: 6. The CDR3 loop reads CASSPLAGGSDEQFF. In nucleotides, the CDR3 is TGTGCCAGCAGTCCACTAGCGGGGGGGTCCGATGAGCAGTTCTTC.

This rearrangement joins TRBV6-6 to TRBJ1-2, with D unclear. The CDR3 is made up of 14 amino acids. CDR1 MNHNY and CDR2 SVGAGI come from the germline V gene (reference sequence). The V and J ends lost 0 bases and 6 bases respectively, with 11 bases between them. The CDR3 DNA is TGTGCCAGCAGTTACTCGATGGGCGTGGATGGCTACACCTTC. As protein: CASSYSMGVDGYTF.

V gene TRBV6-2 or TRBV6-3 combines with J gene TRBJ2-7, with 9 bases identical to TRBD2. The J segment lost 2 bases and the V segment lost 2 bases, leaving 4 bases of the junction unmatched. The CDR3 spans 15 residues. Germline CDR1 and CDR2: MNHEY and SVGEGT. The CDR3 sequence: CASSYPSGAPYEQYF. The CDR3 bases are TGTGCCAGCAGTTACCCTAGCGGGGCCCCCTACGAGCAGTACTTC.

Only a few counts were recorded for this clone. The rearrangement joins TRBV15 to TRBJ1-1; no clear D gene. Per the germline V gene, CDR1 is LNHNV and CDR2 is YYDKDF (reference sequence). The CDR3 sequence is 13 residues long. Deletions cut 8 bases from V and 0 bases from J, with 10 bases between. Here the CDR3 DNA reads TGTGCCACCTACGGAGGGCTGAACACTGAAGCTTTCTTT. It is translated as CATYGGLNTEAFF.

The chain couples TRBV12-5 to TRBJ2-1, with a weak D call TRBD2 (6 bases). The ends were cut back, 7 bases at V and 9 bases at J, with 7 bases in the middle. This CDR3 has 10 residues. CDR1 is LGHNT and CDR2 is FRNRAP in the germline V gene. This CDR3 is CASDGGEQFF. The CDR3 region has the DNA TGTGCTAGTGACGGGGGTGAGCAGTTCTTC.

This chain links TRBV12-3 or TRBV12-4 with TRBJ1-2; tentatively, D is TRBD1 (5 bases). V was clipped by 4 bases and J by 4 bases, with 10 bases between them. The CDR3 is 13 residues long. The CDR3 nucleotides read TGTGCCAGCAGTTGGGGGGGTTCCTATGGCTACACCTTC. Protein: CASSWGGSYGYTF.

This chain links TRBV6-1 with TRBJ1-2, with D tentatively TRBD1 (6 bases). The CDR3 is made up of 15 amino acids. V was shortened by 1 base and J by 1 base, with 10 bases between the two germline ends. The germline V gene has CDR1 MNHNS and CDR2 SASEGT. The CDR3 loop is CASSEGAGVNYGYTF. CDR3 bases: TGTGCCAGCAGTGAAGGGGCAGGGGTTAACTATGGCTACACCTTC.

This chain links TRBV19 with TRBJ1-4; 10 bases map to TRBD1. V gave up 3 bases and J gave up 13 bases; unmatched junction bases: 11. The CDR3 is made up of 15 amino acids. Germline assignment: CDR1 LNHDA and CDR2 SQIVND (reference sequence). Written as DNA, the CDR3 is TGTGCCAGTAGTATTCCGGGACAGGGGACATATCGACTGTTTTTT. Translation: CASSIPGQGTYRLFF.

The rearrangement links TRBV6-2 or TRBV6-3 to TRBJ2-1, with a weak D call TRBD1 (7 bases). CDR1 and CDR2 from the germline V gene are MNHEY and SVGEGT. Deletions cut 4 bases from V and 5 bases from J, with 21 bases between. The CDR3 is 17 amino acids. The CDR3 reads CASSFTPRDSINNEQFF. The CDR3 DNA is TGTGCCAGCAGTTTCACCCCGCGGGACAGTATCAACAATGAGCAGTTCTTC.

The chain uses TRBV7-2 and TRBJ2-7, with D possibly TRBD1 on 6 matching bases. The V end lost 4 bases, the J end lost 4 bases, and 11 bases lay between the germline ends. The CDR3 consists of 13 residues. The germline V gene has CDR1 SGHTA and CDR2 FQGNSA. CDR3 nucleotide sequence: TGTGCCAGCAGCTCACGGACAGTTTACGAGCAGTACTTC. The encoded protein is CASSSRTVYEQYF.

The chain recombines TRBV5-1 with TRBJ1-3; 7 bases align to TRBD1. Trimming cost V 4 bases and J 4 bases; bases outside gene matches: 5. The CDR3 covers 14 residues. The germline V gene encodes CDR1 SGHRS and CDR2 YFSETQ. In DNA, the CDR3 is TGCGCCAGCAGCATCGGACAGGACGGAAACACCATATATTTT. Its translation is CASSIGQDGNTIYF.

The V gene is TRBV7-9, the J gene TRBJ2-7; either TRBD1 or TRBD2 may supply D (5 bases each). Germline V gene data show CDR1 as SEHNR and CDR2 as FQNEAQ (reference sequence). CDR3 length: 13 residues. V was shortened by 7 bases and J by 3 bases, with 13 bases between the two germline ends. This chain's CDR3 is CASTIPGGYEQYF. CDR3 in DNA: TGTGCCAGCACCATCCCTGGGGGCTACGAGCAGTACTTC.

As for this clone: Within the sample, other DNA sequences also encode this same CDR3. The V and J genes are TRBV27 and TRBJ2-2; TRBD1 might be the D (6 bases). CDR1 is MNHEY and CDR2 is SMNVEV in the germline V gene (reference sequence). Trimming removed 3 bases at V and 1 base at J, with 6 bases between. This CDR3 spans 14 amino acids. The CDR3 DNA follows: TGTGCCAGCAGTTTGACAGGGAACACCGGGGAGCTGTTTTTT. It encodes CASSLTGNTGELFF.

The chain carries TRBV7-8 and TRBJ2-2; TRBD1 matches 8 bases. Germline assignment: CDR1 SGHVS and CDR2 FQNEAQ. With 1 base clipped from V and 3 bases from J, the junction kept 7 bases outside the gene matches. The CDR3 is 17 amino acids. The CDR3 region has the DNA TGTGCCAGCAGCTTAGTTCAGGGGGCGCGAGACACCGGGGAGCTGTTTTTT. Its translation is CASSLVQGARDTGELFF.

The V call is TRBV27, the J call TRBJ2-2, with unresolved D. The CDR3 consists of 16 residues. In germline, CDR1 is MNHEY, CDR2 SMNVEV (reference sequence). V lost 4 bases, J lost 2 bases, and 14 bases lay in between. CDR3 loop: CASSSTTRPNTGELFF. The CDR3 coding sequence is TGTGCCAGCAGTTCCACGACTCGACCTAACACCGGGGAGCTGTTTTTT.

J is TRBJ2-3 and V is TRBV3-1 (or the pseudogene TRBV3-2); D is undetermined. Trimming cost V 0 bases and J 1 base, with 14 bases left between them. The CDR3 runs to 17 residues. The germline gives CDR1 LGHDT, CDR2 YNNKEL (reference sequence). CDR3 nucleotides: TGTGCCAGCAGCCAAGATCCTTGGACGGACGGCACAGATACGCAGTATTTT. Protein sequence: CASSQDPWTDGTDTQYF.